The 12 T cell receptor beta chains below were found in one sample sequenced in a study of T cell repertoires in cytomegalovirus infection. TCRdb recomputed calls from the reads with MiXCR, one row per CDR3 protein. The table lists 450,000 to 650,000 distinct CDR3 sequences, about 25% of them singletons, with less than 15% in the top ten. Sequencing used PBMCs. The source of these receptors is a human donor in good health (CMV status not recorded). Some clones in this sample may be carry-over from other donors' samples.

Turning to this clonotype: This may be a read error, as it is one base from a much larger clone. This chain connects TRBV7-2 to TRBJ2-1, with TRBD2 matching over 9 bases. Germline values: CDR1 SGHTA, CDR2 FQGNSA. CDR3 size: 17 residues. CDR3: CASSLPRASGIYNVQFF. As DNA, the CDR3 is TGTGCCAGCAGCCTCCCGCGGGCTAGCGGGATCTACAATGTGCAGTTCTTC.

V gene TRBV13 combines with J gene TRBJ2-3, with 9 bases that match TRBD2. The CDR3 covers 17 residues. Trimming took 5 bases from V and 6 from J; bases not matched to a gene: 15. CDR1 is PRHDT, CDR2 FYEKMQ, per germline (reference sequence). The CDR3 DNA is TGTGCCAGCAGCCCCTCGACTAGCGGTTGGGGGGCGGATACGCAGTATTTT. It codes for CASSPSTSGWGADTQYF. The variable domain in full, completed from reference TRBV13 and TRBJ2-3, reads AAGVIQSPRHLIKEKRETATLKCYPIPRHDTVYWYQQGPGQDPQFLISFYEKMQSDKGSIPDRFSAQQFSDYHSELNMSSLELGDSALYFCASSPSTSGWGADTQYFGPGTRLTVL.

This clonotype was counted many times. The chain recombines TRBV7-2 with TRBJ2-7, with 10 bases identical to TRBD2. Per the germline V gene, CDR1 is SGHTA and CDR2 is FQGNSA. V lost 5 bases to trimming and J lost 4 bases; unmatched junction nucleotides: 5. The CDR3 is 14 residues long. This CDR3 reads CASSRTSGPYEQYF. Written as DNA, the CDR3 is TGTGCCAGCAGCCGGACTAGCGGTCCATACGAGCAGTACTTC.

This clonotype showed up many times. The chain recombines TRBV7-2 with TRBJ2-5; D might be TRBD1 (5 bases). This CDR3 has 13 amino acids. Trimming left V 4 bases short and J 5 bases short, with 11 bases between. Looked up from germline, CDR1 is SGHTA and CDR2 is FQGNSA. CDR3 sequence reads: CASSSDRAETQYF. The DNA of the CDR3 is TGTGCCAGCAGCTCAGACAGAGCGGAGACCCAGTACTTC.

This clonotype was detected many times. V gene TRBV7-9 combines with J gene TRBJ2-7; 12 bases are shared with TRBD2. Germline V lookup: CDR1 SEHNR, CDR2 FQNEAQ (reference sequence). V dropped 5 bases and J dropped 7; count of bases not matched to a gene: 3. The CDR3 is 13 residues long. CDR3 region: CASSPTSGREQYV. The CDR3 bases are TGTGCCAGCAGCCCCACTAGCGGGAGGGAGCAGTACGTC.

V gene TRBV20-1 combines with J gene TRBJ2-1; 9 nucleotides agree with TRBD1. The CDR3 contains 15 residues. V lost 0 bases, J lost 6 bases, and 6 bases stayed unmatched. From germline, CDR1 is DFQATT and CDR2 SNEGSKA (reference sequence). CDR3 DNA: TGCAGTGCTAGAGACCCGGGACAGGGAGGCAATGAGCAGTTCTTC. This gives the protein CSARDPGQGGNEQFF.

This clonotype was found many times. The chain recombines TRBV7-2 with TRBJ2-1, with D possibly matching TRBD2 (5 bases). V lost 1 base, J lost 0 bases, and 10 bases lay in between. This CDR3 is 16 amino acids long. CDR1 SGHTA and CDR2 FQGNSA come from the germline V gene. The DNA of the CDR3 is TGTGCCAGCAGCTTAGGGGCGGGCAGCTCCTACAATGAGCAGTTCTTC. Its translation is CASSLGAGSSYNEQFF.

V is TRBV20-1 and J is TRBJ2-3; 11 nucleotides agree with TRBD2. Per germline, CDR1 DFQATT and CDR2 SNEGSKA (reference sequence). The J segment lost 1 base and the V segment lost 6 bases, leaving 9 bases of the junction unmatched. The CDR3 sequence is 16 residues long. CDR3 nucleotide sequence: TGCAGTGCCCCGTCCCTAGCGGGAGGAGGCACAGATACGCAGTATTTT. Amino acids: CSAPSLAGGGTDTQYF.

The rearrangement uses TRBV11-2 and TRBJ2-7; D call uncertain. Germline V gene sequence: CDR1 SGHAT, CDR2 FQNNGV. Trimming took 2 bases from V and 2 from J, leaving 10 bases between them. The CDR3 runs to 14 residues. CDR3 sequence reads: CASSLFGPTYEQYF. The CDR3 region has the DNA TGTGCCAGCAGCTTATTCGGGCCCACCTACGAGCAGTACTTC.

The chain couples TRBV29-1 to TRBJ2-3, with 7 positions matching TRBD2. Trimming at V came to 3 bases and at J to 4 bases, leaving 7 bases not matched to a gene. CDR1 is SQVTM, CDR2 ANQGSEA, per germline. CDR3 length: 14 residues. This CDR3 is CSVDGGSVPDTQYF. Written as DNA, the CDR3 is TGCAGCGTTGATGGCGGGAGCGTCCCAGATACGCAGTATTTT.

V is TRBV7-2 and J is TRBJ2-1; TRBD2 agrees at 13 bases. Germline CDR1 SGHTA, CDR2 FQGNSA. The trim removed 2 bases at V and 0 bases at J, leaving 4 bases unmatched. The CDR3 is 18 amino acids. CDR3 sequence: CASSLRWTSGSSYNEQFF. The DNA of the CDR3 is TGTGCCAGCAGCTTAAGGTGGACTAGCGGGAGCTCCTACAATGAGCAGTTCTTC.

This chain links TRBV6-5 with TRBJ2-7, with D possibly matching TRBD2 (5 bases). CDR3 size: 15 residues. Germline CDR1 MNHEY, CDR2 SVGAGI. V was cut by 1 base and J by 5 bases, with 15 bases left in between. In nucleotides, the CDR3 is TGTGCCAGCAGTTACTTACGGGTGGGGAGCAACGAGCAGTACTTC. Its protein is CASSYLRVGSNEQYF.